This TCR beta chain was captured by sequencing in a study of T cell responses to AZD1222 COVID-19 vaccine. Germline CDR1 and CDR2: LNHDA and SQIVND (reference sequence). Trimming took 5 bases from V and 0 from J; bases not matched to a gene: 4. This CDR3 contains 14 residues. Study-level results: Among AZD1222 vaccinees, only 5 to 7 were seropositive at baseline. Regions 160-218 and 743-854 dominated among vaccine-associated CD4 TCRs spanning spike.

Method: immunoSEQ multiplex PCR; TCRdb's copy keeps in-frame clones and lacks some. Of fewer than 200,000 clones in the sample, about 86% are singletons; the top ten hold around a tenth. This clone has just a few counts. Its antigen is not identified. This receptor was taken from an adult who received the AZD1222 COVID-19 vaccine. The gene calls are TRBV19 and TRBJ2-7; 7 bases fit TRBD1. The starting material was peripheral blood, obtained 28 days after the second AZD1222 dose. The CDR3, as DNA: TGTGCCAGTAGTGTCGACAGGGCCTCCTACGAGCAGTACTTC. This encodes CASSVDRASYEQYF.